The 10 T cell receptor beta chains below all came from one sample that was sequenced in a study of human T cells and chemical hapten exposure. Time point denoted: patch test 3, about 24 weeks after DPC sensitization. Treatment in this sample: therapeutic diphenylcyclopropenone sensitization with weekly scalp DPC. TCRdb called the RACE reads again in MiXCR, with one record for every CDR3 protein. Seen here are under 130,000 distinct CDR3 sequences, around 35% observed once, and the top ten hold approximately 3%. Sequencing used whole blood, obtained in connection with sensitization to the hapten diphenylcyclopropenone (DPC). These receptors were taken from a man aged 35-49 years with alopecia areata. Some clones in this sample may be carry-over from other donors' samples.

The sample holds a few counts of this clonotype. J is TRBJ2-1 and V is TRBV20-1; TRBD2 matches at 7 bases. The V segment lost 0 bases and the J segment 6 bases; nucleotides outside the gene matches: 5. Germline CDR1 reads DFQATT; CDR2 reads SNEGSKA (reference sequence). There are 14 residues in the CDR3. For the CDR3, the DNA is TGCAGTGCTAGAGATTTGAGCGGGACCAATGAGCAGTTCTTC. Its protein product is CSARDLSGTNEQFF.

This clonotype was counted a few times. This chain connects TRBV7-2 to TRBJ1-6; a possible D gene is TRBD1 (6 bases). CDR1 and CDR2 from the germline V gene are SGHTA and FQGNSA. Deletions cut 4 bases from V and 6 bases from J, with 16 bases between. This CDR3 is built from 16 residues. This CDR3 is CASSSLSGGPNSPLHF. DNA for the CDR3: TGTGCCAGCAGCTCCCTAAGCGGGGGGCCTAATTCACCCCTCCACTTT. The whole variable domain, filled in from reference TRBV7-2 and TRBJ1-6, reads GAGVSQSPSNKVTEKGKDVELRCDPISGHTALYWYRQSLGQGLEFLIYFQGNSAPDKSGLPSDRFSAERTGGSVSTLTIQRTQQEDSAVYLCASSSLSGGPNSPLHFGNGTRLTVT.

The V and J genes are TRBV20-1 and TRBJ2-5; D is unclear. Germline-derived CDR1 and CDR2 are DFQATT and SNEGSKA (reference sequence). The CDR3 is 14 residues long. Deletions cut 6 bases from V and 1 base from J, with 15 bases between. CDR3 amino acids: CSAADRSVQETQYF. The DNA for the CDR3 is TGCAGTGCCGCGGACCGGTCGGTCCAAGAGACCCAGTACTTC.

This rearrangement joins TRBV18 to TRBJ1-1, with D hard to call. The V end lost 3 bases, the J end lost 1 base, and 6 bases lay between the germline ends. The CDR3 has 13 residues. Per germline, CDR1 KGHSH and CDR2 LQKENI. The CDR3 region has the DNA TGTGCCAGCTCACCCGGATCGAACACTGAAGCTTTCTTT. This sequence encodes CASSPGSNTEAFF.

The chain links TRBV12-3 or TRBV12-4 to TRBJ1-5, with D uncertain. There are 15 residues in the CDR3. The V and J ends lost 5 bases and 2 bases respectively, with 13 bases between them. CDR3 protein: CASSRPGSGNQPQHF. The CDR3 DNA reads TGTGCCAGCAGTCGACCGGGCTCGGGCAATCAGCCCCAGCATTTT.

The rearrangement links TRBV6-5 to TRBJ2-1; a possible D gene is TRBD1 (5 bases). Germline V lookup: CDR1 MNHEY, CDR2 SVGAGI. This CDR3 comprises 12 residues. Trimming pared 10 bases from V and 7 bases from J, leaving 14 bases between. CDR3 in amino acids: CAIGHRINEQFF. The CDR3 nucleotides are TGTGCCATCGGACACAGGATAAATGAGCAGTTCTTC.

This chain uses TRBV6-5 with TRBJ2-1, with TRBD2 matching over 10 bases. The V gene's germline CDR1 is MNHEY and CDR2 SVGAGI. V lost 5 bases and J lost 0; bases outside the gene matches: 10. The CDR3 contains 18 residues. The DNA of the CDR3 is TGTGCCAGCAGTAGGACTAGCGGAACAAAAAGCTCCTACAATGAGCAGTTCTTC. It yields the protein CASSRTSGTKSSYNEQFF.

This clonotype was observed a few times. The chain uses TRBV27 and TRBJ2-7; a weak D match, TRBD1 (5 bases). The V gene lost 4 bases and the J gene lost 5 bases, with 18 bases spanning the gap. Per germline, CDR1 MNHEY and CDR2 SMNVEV (reference sequence). This CDR3 has 15 residues. The CDR3 loop is CASSSRPLRGDEQYV. For the CDR3, the DNA is TGTGCCAGCAGTTCGAGACCGTTAAGGGGTGACGAGCAGTACGTC.

This clonotype was counted a few times. The rearrangement links TRBV7-2 to TRBJ2-5; 14 bases agree with TRBD2. The CDR3 loop spans 18 amino acids. Germline-derived CDR1 and CDR2 are SGHTA and FQGNSA. The trim removed 4 bases at V and 5 bases at J, leaving 12 bases unmatched. CDR3 sequence reads: CASSSYSGTSGSGETQYF. As DNA, the CDR3 is TGTGCCAGCAGCTCCTACTCCGGGACTAGCGGGAGTGGGGAGACCCAGTACTTC.

There are a few counts of this clonotype. This chain uses TRBV6-2 or TRBV6-3 with TRBJ2-2; D may correspond to TRBD1 or TRBD2 (6 bases each). Germline loops: CDR1 MNHEY, CDR2 SVGEGT. The ends were cut back, 2 bases at V and 5 bases at J, with 21 bases in the middle. The CDR3 is 18 amino acids. CDR3 residues: CASSYDPGGRRWTGELFF. CDR3 in DNA: TGTGCCAGCAGTTACGACCCCGGGGGCCGGAGATGGACCGGGGAGCTGTTTTTT.